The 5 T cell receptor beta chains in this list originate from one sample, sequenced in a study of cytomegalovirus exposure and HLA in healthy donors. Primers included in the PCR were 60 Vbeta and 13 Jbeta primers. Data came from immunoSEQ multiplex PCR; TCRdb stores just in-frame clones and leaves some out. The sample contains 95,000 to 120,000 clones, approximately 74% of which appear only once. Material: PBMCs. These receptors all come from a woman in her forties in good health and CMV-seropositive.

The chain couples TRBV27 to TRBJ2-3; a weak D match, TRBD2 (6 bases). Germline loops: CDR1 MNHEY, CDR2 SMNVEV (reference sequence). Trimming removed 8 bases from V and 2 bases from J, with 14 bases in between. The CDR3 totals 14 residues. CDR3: CASRRGATTDTQYF. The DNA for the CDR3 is TGTGCCAGCCGACGCGGGGCCACCACAGATACGCAGTATTTT.

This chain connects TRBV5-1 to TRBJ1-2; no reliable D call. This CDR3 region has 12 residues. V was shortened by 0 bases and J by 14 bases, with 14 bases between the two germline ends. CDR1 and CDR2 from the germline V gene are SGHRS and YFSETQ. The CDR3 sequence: CASSLEWAALTF. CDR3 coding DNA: TGCGCCAGCAGCTTGGAATGGGCAGCCCTGACCTTC. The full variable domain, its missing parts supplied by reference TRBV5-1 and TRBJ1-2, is KAGVTQTPRYLIKTRGQQVTLSCSPISGHRSVSWYQQTPGQGLQFLFEYFSETQRNKGNFPGRFSGRQFSNSRSEMNVSTLELGDSALYLCASSLEWAALTFGSGTRLTVV.

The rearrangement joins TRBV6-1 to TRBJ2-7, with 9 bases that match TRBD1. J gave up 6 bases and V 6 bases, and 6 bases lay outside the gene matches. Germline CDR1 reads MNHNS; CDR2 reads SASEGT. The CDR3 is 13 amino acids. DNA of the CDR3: TGTGCCAGCAGCCTCCGGGACAGGGCCGAGCAGTACTTC. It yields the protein CASSLRDRAEQYF.

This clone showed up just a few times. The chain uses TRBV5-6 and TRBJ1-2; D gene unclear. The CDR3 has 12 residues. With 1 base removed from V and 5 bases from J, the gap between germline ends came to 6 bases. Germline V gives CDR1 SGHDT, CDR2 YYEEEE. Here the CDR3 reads CASSLREYGYTF. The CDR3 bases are TGTGCCAGCAGCTTGCGGGAGTATGGCTACACCTTC. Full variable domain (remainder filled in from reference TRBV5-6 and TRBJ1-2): DAGVTQSPTHLIKTRGQQVTLRCSPKSGHDTVSWYQQALGQGPQFIFQYYEEEERQRGNFPDRFSGHQFPNYSSELNVNALLLGDSALYLCASSLREYGYTFGSGTRLTVV.

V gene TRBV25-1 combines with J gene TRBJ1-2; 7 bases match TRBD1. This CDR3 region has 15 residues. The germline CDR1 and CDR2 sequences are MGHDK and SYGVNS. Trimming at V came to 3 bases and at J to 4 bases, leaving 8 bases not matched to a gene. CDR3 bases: TGTGCCAGCAGTGAGTGGGGACAGCCCAGCTATGGCTACACCTTC. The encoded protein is CASSEWGQPSYGYTF.